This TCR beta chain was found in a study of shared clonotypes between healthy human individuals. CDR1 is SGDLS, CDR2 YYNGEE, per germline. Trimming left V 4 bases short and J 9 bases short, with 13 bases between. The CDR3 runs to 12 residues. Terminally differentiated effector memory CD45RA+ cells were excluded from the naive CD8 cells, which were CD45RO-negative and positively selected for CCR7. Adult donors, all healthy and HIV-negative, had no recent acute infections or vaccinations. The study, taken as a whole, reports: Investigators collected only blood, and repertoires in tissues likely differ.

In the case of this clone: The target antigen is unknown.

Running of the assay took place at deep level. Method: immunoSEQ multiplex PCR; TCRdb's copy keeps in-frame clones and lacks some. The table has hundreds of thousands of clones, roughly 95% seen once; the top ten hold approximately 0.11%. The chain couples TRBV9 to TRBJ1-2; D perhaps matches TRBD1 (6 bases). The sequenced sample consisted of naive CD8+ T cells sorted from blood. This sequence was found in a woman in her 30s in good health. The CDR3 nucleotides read TGTGCCAGCAGCTACAGGGAGGAAAGCTACACCTTC. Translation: CASSYREESYTF. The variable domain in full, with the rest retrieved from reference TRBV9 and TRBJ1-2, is DSGVTQTPKHLITATGQRVTLRCSPRSGDLSVYWYQQSLDQGLQFLIQYYNGEERAKGNILERFSAQQFPDLHSELNLSSLELGDSALYFCASSYREESYTFGSGTRLTVV.